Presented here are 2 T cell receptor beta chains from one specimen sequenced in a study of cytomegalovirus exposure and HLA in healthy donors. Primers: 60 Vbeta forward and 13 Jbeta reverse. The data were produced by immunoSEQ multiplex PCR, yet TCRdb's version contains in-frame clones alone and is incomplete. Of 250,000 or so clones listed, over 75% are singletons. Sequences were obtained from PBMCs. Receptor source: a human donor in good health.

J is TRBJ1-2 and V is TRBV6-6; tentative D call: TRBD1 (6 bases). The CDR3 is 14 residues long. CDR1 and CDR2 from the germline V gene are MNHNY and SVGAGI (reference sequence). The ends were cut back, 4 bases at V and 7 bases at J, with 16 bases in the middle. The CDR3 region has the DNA TGTGCCAGCAGTTGGGGGCTGGATGGCTCTGGCTACACCTTC. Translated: CASSWGLDGSGYTF.

The CDR3 region has the DNA TGTGCCAGTAGTATCCGGACAGGGGGTAATGAAAAACTGTTTTTT. Its protein is CASSIRTGGNEKLFF. V usage is TRBV19 and J usage is TRBJ1-4, with 10 positions matching TRBD1. Per the germline V gene, CDR1 is LNHDA and CDR2 is SQIVND (reference sequence). CDR3 size: 15 residues. Losses at the gene ends were 3 bases for V and 4 bases for J; bases not matched to a gene: 2.